A single sample is the source of the 16 T cell receptor beta chains below, sequenced in a study of T cells after posttransplantation cyclophosphamide. Method: immunoSEQ multiplex PCR; TCRdb's copy keeps in-frame clones and lacks some. Counted here are 3,000 to 4,000 clones, approximately 83% occurring once; the ten biggest clones make up 20% to 25%. What was sequenced was CD8+ T cells sorted from bone marrow. The receptors were gathered from a woman aged 60-75 years in good health, CMV-negative, and a related stem cell transplant donor.

The CDR3 here is CASSERGDTDTQYF. The CDR3 DNA reads as TGTGCCAGCAGTGAGCGGGGGGACACAGATACGCAGTATTTT. The chain is built from TRBV6-4 and TRBJ2-3, with 8 positions matching TRBD2. The CDR3 covers 14 residues. Trimming took 3 bases from V and 2 from J; bases not matched to a gene: 1. Germline CDR1 and CDR2: MRHNA and SNTAGT.

V is TRBV4-1 and J is TRBJ2-7; TRBD1 matches 7 bases. This CDR3 contains 15 residues. Germline loops: CDR1 MGHRA, CDR2 YSYEKL. The J segment lost 4 bases and the V segment lost 4 bases, leaving 10 bases of the junction unmatched. CDR3 sequence (DNA): TGCGCCAGCAGCCGAGTGAGGGACAGCCGATACGAGCAGTACGTC. This translates into CASSRVRDSRYEQYV.

This clone is a singleton in its sample. This CDR3 is also generated by other DNA sequences in the sample. The chain carries TRBV23-1 and TRBJ2-5; D is ambiguous. TRBV23-1 is classed as an ORF, of uncertain function. The CDR3 is made up of 17 amino acids. Trimming took 0 bases from V and 4 from J, leaving 18 bases between them. The CDR3 is CASSQSSASETLETQYF. The CDR3 DNA follows: TGCGCCAGCAGTCAATCTAGTGCAAGCGAGACCTTAGAGACCCAGTACTTC.

J is TRBJ2-1 and V is TRBV11-2; maybe TRBD1 (6 bases). V was trimmed by 1 base and J by 1 base, leaving 11 bases between them. Germline-derived CDR1 and CDR2 are SGHAT and FQNNGV. The CDR3 consists of 16 residues. CDR3 bases: TGTGCCAGCAGCTTAGGTCAGGGGAAATCCTACAATGAGCAGTTCTTC. Its translation: CASSLGQGKSYNEQFF.

This clone was picked up one time. V gene TRBV27 combines with J gene TRBJ1-5, with D uncertain. The V end was cut by 5 bases, the J end by 5 bases, with 10 bases between. CDR1 and CDR2 from the germline V gene are MNHEY and SMNVEV (reference sequence). This CDR3 has 13 amino acids. The CDR3, as DNA: TGTGCCAGCAGTCAAAAAGCGCATCAGCCCCAGCATTTT. Protein product: CASSQKAHQPQHF.

V usage is TRBV6-4 and J usage is TRBJ2-7, with 8 bases that match TRBD1. V was clipped by 8 bases and J by 3 bases; unmatched bases: 24. In germline, CDR1 is MRHNA, CDR2 SNTAGT. This CDR3 region has 19 residues. The CDR3 nucleotides are TGTGCCAGCGCATGGGACAGGTTTTTTCCCCGGACCAGGTACTACGAGCAGTACGTC. Encoded protein: CASAWDRFFPRTRYYEQYV.

V and J are TRBV6-1 and TRBJ2-7; 7 bases are a match to TRBD1. The CDR3 runs 13 residues. Germline CDR1 MNHNS, CDR2 SASEGT. Losses at the gene ends were 6 bases for V and 0 bases for J; bases not matched to a gene: 2. The CDR3 region has the DNA TGTGCCAGCAGGGGGACAGTCTCCTACGAGCAGTACGTC. The encoded protein is CASRGTVSYEQYV.

The J gene is TRBJ2-5, the V gene TRBV2; 8 bases map to TRBD1. With V trimmed by 1 base and J by 5 bases, 6 bases remained unmatched. Germline V gene lookup returns CDR1 SNHLY and CDR2 FYNNEI. The CDR3 loop spans 15 amino acids. The CDR3 coding sequence is TGTGCCAGCAGTGAAGTGACAGGGGTTAGGGAGACCCAGTACTTC. It codes for CASSEVTGVRETQYF.

This clone was detected a few times. The V gene is TRBV28, the J gene TRBJ2-5, with 9 positions matching TRBD1. The CDR3 spans 14 residues. The germline CDR1 and CDR2 sequences are MDHEN and SYDVKM. J lost 0 bases, V lost 8 bases, and 4 bases had no gene match. The CDR3 spells CASGGDRDQETQYF. The CDR3 nucleotides are TGTGCCAGCGGGGGGGACAGGGACCAAGAGACCCAGTACTTC.

V is TRBV27 and J is TRBJ2-2; 9 bases are shared with TRBD2. The J segment lost 5 bases and the V segment lost 1 base, leaving 5 bases of the junction unmatched. The CDR3 is 16 amino acids. CDR1 is MNHEY, CDR2 SMNVEV, per germline (reference sequence). Here the CDR3 reads CASSLYPSGVTGELFF. CDR3 nucleotide sequence: TGTGCCAGCAGTTTATATCCTAGCGGGGTGACCGGGGAGCTGTTTTTT.

This chain connects TRBV28 to TRBJ2-5; D is uncertain. TRBJ2-7 explains the end of the DNA better; the J call may be wrong. Germline V lookup: CDR1 MDHEN, CDR2 SYDVKM. The CDR3 has 12 residues. The CDR3: CASSLSMGEQYF. The CDR3 DNA reads TGTGCCAGCAGTTTATCGATGGGCGAGCAGTACTTC.

The sample holds one count of this clone. The CDR3 bases are TGTGCCAGCAGTTACTCGCTGCGAGGTGAAGCTTTCTTT. Protein product: CASSYSLRGEAFF. This sequence joins TRBV6-6 and TRBJ1-1; no reliable D call. Germline CDR1 and CDR2: MNHNY and SVGAGI (reference sequence). The germline V and J ends were trimmed by 0 bases and 7 bases, with 9 bases remaining between them. The CDR3 is 13 amino acids.

This sequence joins TRBV16 and TRBJ2-7, with D perhaps TRBD2 (5 bases). This CDR3 has 15 residues. Germline V CDR1 and CDR2: KGHSY, FQNENV. Trimming took off 2 bases at V and 6 bases at J, with 17 bases between the two ends. CDR3 sequence: CASSQTRGVLSEQYV. CDR3 DNA: TGTGCCAGCAGCCAAACACGGGGTGTGCTGTCCGAGCAGTACGTC.

CDR3 sequence (DNA): TGCAGCGTTGTCAAGCTGGGGGGAGCGGCTTACAATGAGCAGTTCTTC. It is translated as CSVVKLGGAAYNEQFF. This chain connects TRBV29-1 to TRBJ2-1; D is possibly TRBD2 (6 bases). The CDR3 runs 16 residues. CDR1 is SQVTM and CDR2 is ANQGSEA in the germline V gene. Trimming stripped 4 bases from V and 4 bases from J, with 20 bases between.

The rearrangement uses TRBV7-9 and TRBJ1-4, with D possibly matching TRBD1 (5 bases). Trimming removed 4 bases from V and 2 bases from J, with 11 bases in between. Germline assignment: CDR1 SEHNR and CDR2 FQNEAQ (reference sequence). The CDR3 covers 15 residues. CDR3 sequence (DNA): TGTGCCAGCAGCTCCCAGGGAGGGACTAATGAAAAACTGTTTTTT. It codes for CASSSQGGTNEKLFF.

V and J are TRBV10-3 and TRBJ2-5, with D perhaps TRBD1 (7 bases). The CDR3 is 17 residues long. Per the germline V gene, CDR1 is ENHRY and CDR2 is SYGVKD. V dropped 6 bases and J dropped 3 bases, with 23 bases sitting between them. The CDR3 DNA reads TGTGCCATCAGCCCAACTACAGCAGGGGGACTCGAAGAGACCCAGTACTTC. Amino acid sequence: CAISPTTAGGLEETQYF.